What follows is one T cell receptor (beta chain) and its context. It lacks a known antigen. Per-base quality was not reported, and no clone a single base away is much larger than it. This sample is part of a study of shared clonotypes between healthy human individuals (TCRdb year 2020). The study in broad terms: Two women and a few men aged 18 to 49 years were included in the cohort. For each donor, three plates each were used for CD4 naive and CD4 memory, two plates were used for CD8 naive, and one plate was used for CD8 memory. The study deeply sequenced blood TCR repertoires of roughly five healthy adults to estimate repertoire size and the extent of clonotype sharing between individuals. Different laboratories and diverse techniques were used to prepare libraries and sequence TCR repertoires, to increase sequencing depth and limit assay-specific biases. Leukapheresis yielded between about 0.94 and 8.9 billion PBMCs per donor. Study-level results and caveats: Naive subsets generally had larger estimated clonotype richness than memory subsets. Only blood was sampled, and tissue TCR repertoires likely differ from those in blood. Because the study included only a small number of donors, the genetic and exposure-history diversity represented was limited. Pairwise subsampling led to the expectation that sequencing depth would affect the degree of clonotype sharing among donors. Even with the large sequencing depth, rarefaction of the sorted-subset datasets indicated that sequencing was incomplete. Clonotypes shared by all four sorted-subset donors showed higher generation probabilities than non-shared clonotypes. Around 5.4% of naive CD4, around 4% of naive CD8, about 2.4% of memory CD4, and approximately 0.4% of memory CD8 clonotypes were shared across four donors.

V lost 9 bases and J lost 2 bases, and the count of bases not matched to a germline gene is 9. The germline V gene (reference sequence) provides CDR1 LNHDA and CDR2 SQIVND. Inclusive of the bounding cysteine and phenylalanine, the CDR3 is 14 residues long. Just CDR3 DNA is preserved here, 42 bases in frame from base 1. The donors were healthy, HIV-negative adults who had no recently reported acute infections or vaccinations. Every donor was a Caucasian adult living in Nashville, Tennessee, USA. CD4+ T cells were enriched by magnetic negative selection, after which naive cells were positively selected on CD45RA and the negative fraction was taken as the memory subset. Blood was obtained by leukapheresis, after which PBMCs were separated by Ficoll-Histopaque density gradient centrifugation and cryopreserved in liquid nitrogen vapor phase. Purity and quantity of every magnetically sorted T cell population were checked by analytical flow cytometry. Genomic DNA was isolated from each sorted fraction and quantified by UV absorbance on a Nanodrop 2000c.

TCR CDR3 regions were amplified from genomic DNA by multiplex PCR using the deep immunoSEQ assay. Extracted genomic DNA from each cell subset was spread evenly across all wells of several immunoSEQ 96-well plates, with each plate serving as a replicate. For sorted subsets, 200 to 250 ng of genomic DNA, equivalent to around 29,000 T cell genomes, went into each replicate PCR. Purified libraries were quantified with a Qubit 3.0 fluorometer, sized on a Bioanalyzer 2100, and re-quantified with the KAPA Library Quantification kit. Each immunoSEQ 96-well plate was sequenced on its own single-read 150-cycle Illumina NextSeq 550 flow cell. The published analysis was carried out like this. The immunoSEQ output contained only junctional sequences without quality scores, so filtering could not match that applied to full-length reads. To assign V/J genes and CDR3, sequences were annotated using PyIR, a Python wrapper for IgBLAST v1.9, with IMGT germline references. Any read was removed if the V/J assignment was weak (E-value above 1e-6), the CDR3 was missing, or the read contained stop codons, out-of-frame junctions, or ambiguous translated residues. V3J clonotypes were defined by identical inferred V gene, J gene, and CDR3 amino acid sequence. To compute the percentage overlap between repertoires, the number of shared unique clonotypes was divided by the size of the smaller repertoire. RTK rarefaction, the Chao1 estimator, and Recon v2.1 estimates of unobserved clonotypes were used to assess repertoire richness. Generation probabilities for all TCRbeta clonotypes obtained by the gDNA method from a handful of donors were computed using OLGA. TCRdb holds this immuneACCESS table with in-frame rearrangements only. Some clones are missing; in checked studies, unresolved V genes explain under half, and the rest has no known cause. The V and J calls and clone size were taken over from that table, and D and trimming were inferred from the DNA. Within this sample are 1,400,000 or so clones, with approximately 98.5% of them counted one time only. 0.36% of the sample comes from the top ten.

Sequences were obtained from naive CD4+ T cells sorted from blood. Per the publication, the cell subset or site label means: CD45RA+ positively selected. The chain is encoded by TRBV19 joined to TRBJ2-7, and TRBD1 matches 8 of the central bases. This clonotype was sampled from a young man in good health. The CDR3 corresponds to CASSSGTGTYEQYF. Here is the DNA: TGTGCCAGCTCTTCCGGGACAGGTACCTACGAGCAGTACTTC.